The 15 T cell receptor beta chains listed next were all sequenced from one sample in a study of cytomegalovirus exposure and HLA in healthy donors. Only in-frame clones appear in the TCRdb table, and some are missing; sequencing was by immunoSEQ multiplex PCR. Of about 260,000 clones in the sample, about 92% are singletons; the top ten hold around 3.1%. The specimen sequenced was PBMCs. These receptors originate from a woman aged 25 to 39 in good health and CMV-seronegative.

The rearrangement uses TRBV11-3 and TRBJ2-7; D is perhaps TRBD1 (6 bases). Germline CDR1 SGHNT, CDR2 YENEEA. V dropped 5 bases and J dropped 0 bases, with 11 bases sitting between them. There are 14 residues in the CDR3. CDR3 amino acids: CASSPRGNSYEQYF. The CDR3 coding sequence is TGTGCCAGCAGCCCCAGGGGAAACTCCTACGAGCAGTACTTC.

This clone has more than one count but fewer than ten. The V and J genes are TRBV7-2 and TRBJ1-2, with D possibly being TRBD1 (5 bases). The length of the CDR3 is 15 residues. Germline V gene lookup returns CDR1 SGHTA and CDR2 FQGNSA. Trimming pared 4 bases from V and 0 bases from J, leaving 12 bases between. The CDR3 sequence: CASSSTGLSNYGYTF. In DNA form, the CDR3 reads TGTGCCAGCAGCTCTACAGGTCTTTCTAACTATGGCTACACCTTC.

The chain has TRBV6-5 and TRBJ2-3; 12 bases are a match to TRBD2. This CDR3 is 13 amino acids long. J lost 14 bases, V lost 4 bases, and 7 bases had no gene match. Germline CDR1 MNHEY, CDR2 SVGAGI. DNA for the CDR3: TGTGCCAGCAGTTCCATCACTAGCGGGAGGTGGTATTTT. This codes for CASSSITSGRWYF.

A few counts support this clone. The chain carries TRBV5-1 and TRBJ1-1, with D perhaps TRBD1 (5 bases). CDR1 is SGHRS and CDR2 is YFSETQ in the germline V gene. V lost 0 bases to trimming and J lost 13 bases, with 19 bases between them. This CDR3 contains 14 residues. The DNA for the CDR3 is TGCGCCAGCAGCTTGGGGCAGGGTCCACCGGGAGGTTTCTTT. It codes for CASSLGQGPPGGFF.

This clone was recorded once. The J gene is TRBJ2-5, the V gene TRBV19; D is possibly TRBD2 (6 bases). The CDR3 spans 13 residues. From germline, CDR1 is LNHDA and CDR2 SQIVND (reference sequence). V was clipped by 4 bases and J by 5 bases, with 11 bases between them. CDR3 nucleotide sequence: TGTGCCAGTAGTACGGGACTGCGGGAGACCCAGTACTTC. It codes for CASSTGLRETQYF.

The chain employs TRBV27 and TRBJ2-7; TRBD2 matches at 7 bases. Losses at the gene ends were 5 bases for V and 2 bases for J; bases not matched to a gene: 3. This CDR3 contains 13 residues. CDR1 and CDR2 from the germline V gene are MNHEY and SMNVEV (reference sequence). The CDR3 protein is CASSSGTTYEQYF. In DNA form, the CDR3 reads TGTGCCAGCAGTAGCGGGACTACCTACGAGCAGTACTTC.

The V call is TRBV11-1, the J call TRBJ2-2; 11 bases are a match to TRBD1. Germline loops: CDR1 SGHAT, CDR2 FQDESV (reference sequence). With 4 bases clipped from V and 6 bases from J, the junction kept 4 bases outside the gene matches. The CDR3 consists of 15 residues. CDR3 in amino acids: CASSWTGGKSGELFF. The CDR3 region has the DNA TGTGCCAGCAGCTGGACAGGGGGCAAGTCCGGGGAGCTGTTTTTT.

This clone was observed a few times. V gene TRBV6-5 combines with J gene TRBJ2-5; D remains ambiguous. The CDR3 is 15 amino acids. The V end was cut by 0 bases, the J end by 0 bases, with 8 bases between. The germline CDR1 and CDR2 sequences are MNHEY and SVGAGI. CDR3 loop: CASSYSTGYQETQYF. The DNA for the CDR3 is TGTGCCAGCAGTTACTCGACTGGGTACCAAGAGACCCAGTACTTC.

In nucleotides, the CDR3 is TGCAGCGTTGTCACGGGGGGGCCCCTTTACAATGAGCAGTTCTTC. Its protein is CSVVTGGPLYNEQFF. The chain recombines TRBV29-1 with TRBJ2-1; 8 nucleotides agree with TRBD2. Trimming at V came to 4 bases and at J to 4 bases, leaving 9 bases not matched to a gene. The CDR3 is 15 amino acids. Germline CDR1 reads SQVTM; CDR2 reads ANQGSEA.

This chain connects TRBV6-1 to TRBJ1-1; 8 bases map to TRBD1. Germline V CDR1 and CDR2: MNHNS, SASEGT. This CDR3 comprises 12 residues. Trimming removed 8 bases from V and 12 bases from J; junction bases left unmatched: 11. The chain's CDR3 is CASLDRASMTFF. As DNA, the CDR3 is TGTGCCAGCTTGGACAGGGCCTCGATGACTTTCTTT.

This sequence joins TRBV25-1 and TRBJ2-3; 8 bases map to TRBD1. Trimming removed 6 bases from V and 0 bases from J; junction bases left unmatched: 11. Germline V gene lookup returns CDR1 MGHDK and CDR2 SYGVNS. The CDR3 loop spans 17 amino acids. CDR3 region: CASSERQGKVSTDTQYF. DNA for the CDR3: TGTGCCAGCAGCGAGAGACAGGGGAAGGTTAGCACAGATACGCAGTATTTT.

This clone was detected only once. This chain connects TRBV10-3 to TRBJ2-1, with D possibly called TRBD1 or TRBD2 (5 bases each). V lost 9 bases to trimming and J lost 1 base, with 10 bases between them. CDR3 length: 13 amino acids. CDR1 and CDR2 from the germline V gene are ENHRY and SYGVKD. The DNA of the CDR3 is TGTGCCATGGGGGAAAGGTCCTACAATGAGCAGTTCTTC. It translates to CAMGERSYNEQFF.

The CDR3 nucleotides are TGTGCCAGCAGCTCTCGGGGGAGTGCATCAGGGTTTACGACCAATGAGCAGTTCTTC. Its protein product is CASSSRGSASGFTTNEQFF. This rearrangement joins TRBV7-3 to TRBJ2-1, with a possible D match to TRBD2 (6 bases). Germline-derived CDR1 and CDR2 are SGHTA and FQGTGA. This CDR3 has 19 residues. The V end lost 4 bases, the J end lost 6 bases, and 28 bases lay between the germline ends.

This sequence joins TRBV11-2 and TRBJ2-3, with D possibly being TRBD2 (5 bases). CDR1 SGHAT and CDR2 FQNNGV come from the germline V gene. The CDR3 totals 17 residues. Trimming removed 0 bases at V and 0 bases at J, with 13 bases between. The CDR3 here is CASSLDPGLASTDTQYF. CDR3 in DNA: TGTGCCAGCAGCTTAGACCCGGGCCTAGCTAGCACAGATACGCAGTATTTT.

The chain is built from TRBV27 and TRBJ1-3; D remains unclear. CDR3 size: 15 residues. The germline gives CDR1 MNHEY, CDR2 SMNVEV (reference sequence). Trimming left V 5 bases short and J 0 bases short, with 11 bases between. The CDR3 DNA sequence: TGTGCCAGCAGTCCCACCCGGGGCTCTGGAAACACCATATATTTT. This gives the protein CASSPTRGSGNTIYF.